Shown below are 29 T cell receptor beta chains from a single sample sequenced in a study of T-cell memory formation after mild COVID-19. TCRdb recomputed calls from the 5' RACE reads with MiXCR, one row per CDR3 protein. The table has roughly 310,000 distinct CDR3 sequences, 15% to 20% seen once; the top ten hold 22%. The specimen was PBMCs or a T cell subset sorted from them (not recorded which). These receptors came from a man younger than 35 who had mild COVID-19 (a few samples of this study predate the infection). Cell type and time point are not known.

This clonotype was counted only a few times. The chain uses TRBV7-9 and TRBJ2-7; 7 nucleotides align to TRBD2. CDR3 size: 11 residues. The junction had 7 bases not matched to a gene; V was cut back by 5 bases and J by 12 bases. Germline CDR1 reads SEHNR; CDR2 reads FQNEAQ (reference sequence). The CDR3 nucleotides read TGTGCCAGCAGCCCGGGCCGGGAGGCGTACTTC. It encodes CASSPGREAYF.

This clonotype occurred a few times. The chain recombines TRBV7-3 with TRBJ2-3, with D hard to call. Between the trimmed V and J ends, which lost 2 bases and 0 bases, there was a span of 9 bases. The CDR3 runs to 15 residues. Germline CDR1 SGHTA, CDR2 FQGTGA. The CDR3 here is CASSLQVSSTDTQYF. In DNA form, the CDR3 reads TGTGCCAGCAGCTTACAGGTTTCTAGCACAGATACGCAGTATTTT.

This clonotype was found many times. V gene TRBV12-3 or TRBV12-4 combines with J gene TRBJ2-3; no reliable D call. Trimming removed 5 bases at V and 2 bases at J, with 17 bases between. The CDR3 spans 16 residues. The CDR3 sequence: CASSPHKDLYTDTQYF. The CDR3 DNA reads TGTGCCAGCAGTCCCCATAAGGACCTATACACAGATACGCAGTATTTT.

Only a few counts were recorded for this clonotype. The V and J genes are TRBV7-2 and TRBJ1-1; 9 bases match TRBD1. The junction had 4 bases not matched to a gene; V was cut back by 0 bases and J by 8 bases. The CDR3 length is 14 residues. Germline V gene sequence: CDR1 SGHTA, CDR2 FQGNSA. The CDR3: CASSLATGTGEAFF. The CDR3 coding sequence is TGTGCCAGCAGCTTAGCCACCGGGACAGGGGAAGCTTTCTTT.

Only a few counts were recorded for this clonotype. The chain recombines TRBV29-1 with TRBJ1-2, with a possible D match to TRBD1 (5 bases). With 4 bases removed from V and 7 bases from J, the gap between germline ends came to 16 bases. The V gene's germline CDR1 is SQVTM and CDR2 ANQGSEA. The CDR3 covers 13 residues. CDR3 nucleotide sequence: TGCAGCGTTGGACGGGAGACAGTTACTGGCTACACCTTC. It translates to CSVGRETVTGYTF.

This clonotype appeared a few times. The chain couples TRBV20-1 to TRBJ2-3, with 9 bases aligning to TRBD2. V was pared by 6 bases and J by 4 bases, with 8 bases of the junction left unmatched. The CDR3 has 14 residues. CDR1 and CDR2 from the germline V gene are DFQATT and SNEGSKA (reference sequence). The CDR3 sequence: CSAPGTSSSDTQYF. CDR3 nucleotides: TGCAGTGCCCCCGGGACTAGCAGTTCAGATACGCAGTATTTT.

This clonotype was recorded many times. The gene calls are TRBV5-4 and TRBJ2-3, with no clear D. This CDR3 region has 11 residues. V was shortened by 2 bases and J by 6 bases, with 4 bases between the two germline ends. CDR1 and CDR2 from the germline V gene are SGHNT and YYREEE (reference sequence). This CDR3 is CASSFRDTQYF. CDR3 bases: TGTGCCAGCAGCTTTAGGGATACGCAGTATTTT.

This clonotype was detected only a few times. The V call is TRBV30, the J call TRBJ1-4; D uncertain. The CDR3 is 15 amino acids. Per the germline V gene, CDR1 is GTSNPN and CDR2 is SVGIG (reference sequence). Trimming removed 4 bases from V and 6 bases from J, with 18 bases in between. In nucleotides, the CDR3 is TGTGCCTGGATGAAGATCGGGTTGCTCGATGAAAAACTGTTTTTT. Translation gives CAWMKIGLLDEKLFF.

The V call is TRBV7-2, the J call TRBJ2-3; no reliable D call. The germline gives CDR1 SGHTA, CDR2 FQGNSA. The CDR3 contains 14 residues. Trimming stripped 1 base from V and 2 bases from J, with 7 bases between. The CDR3 is CASSLGRITDTQYF. The CDR3, as DNA: TGTGCCAGCAGCTTAGGCAGGATCACAGATACGCAGTATTTT. The complete variable domain, with remaining parts taken from reference TRBV7-2 and TRBJ2-3, reads GAGVSQSPSNKVTEKGKDVELRCDPISGHTALYWYRQSLGQGLEFLIYFQGNSAPDKSGLPSDRFSAERTGGSVSTLTIQRTQQEDSAVYLCASSLGRITDTQYFGPGTRLTVL.

In DNA form, the CDR3 reads TGTGCCAGCTCACCAACCCAAGGGGGGAACACTGAAGCTTTCTTT. This gives the protein CASSPTQGGNTEAFF. This chain uses TRBV18 with TRBJ1-1, with D possibly being TRBD1 (6 bases). Trimming removed 2 bases at V and 1 base at J, with 11 bases between. The CDR3 totals 15 residues. Germline V gene data show CDR1 as KGHSH and CDR2 as LQKENI.

This clonotype was observed a handful of times. The chain joins TRBV11-2 to TRBJ2-5; D call uncertain. Trimming left V 4 bases short and J 6 bases short, with 9 bases between. The CDR3 covers 12 residues. CDR1 is SGHAT and CDR2 is FQNNGV in the germline V gene. Here the CDR3 reads CASSSDGQTQYF. CDR3 in DNA: TGTGCCAGCAGCTCAGACGGGCAGACCCAGTACTTC.

This sequence joins TRBV11-2 and TRBJ2-5; D perhaps matches TRBD1 (5 bases). V lost 1 base to trimming and J lost 5 bases, with 11 bases between them. From germline, CDR1 is SGHAT and CDR2 FQNNGV. The CDR3 is 14 residues long. DNA of the CDR3: TGTGCCAGCAGCTTAGGTCAGGGTTGGGAGACCCAGTACTTC. Translating gives CASSLGQGWETQYF.

The rearrangement uses TRBV7-3 and TRBJ2-5; D possibly matches TRBD1 or TRBD2 (6 bases each). The CDR3 has 14 residues. Germline V gene data show CDR1 as SGHTA and CDR2 as FQGTGA. V lost 2 bases, J lost 7 bases, and 14 bases lay in between. Written as DNA, the CDR3 is TGTGCCAGCAGCTTATCTCCAGGGGAGGCGACCCAGTACTTC. Translated, it gives CASSLSPGEATQYF.

The rearrangement uses TRBV29-1 and TRBJ2-2; D is unresolved. V dropped 6 bases and J dropped 0 bases, with 11 bases sitting between them. Germline values: CDR1 SQVTM, CDR2 ANQGSEA. This CDR3 is built from 14 residues. The CDR3 region is CSVVAGTNTGELFF. The CDR3 DNA is TGCAGCGTGGTGGCAGGCACGAACACCGGGGAGCTGTTTTTT.

This clonotype has only a few counts. V usage is TRBV10-3 and J usage is TRBJ2-7; D tentatively reads TRBD1 or TRBD2 (6 bases each). Trimming removed 11 bases from V and 0 bases from J, with 11 bases in between. This CDR3 has 12 residues. CDR1 ENHRY and CDR2 SYGVKD come from the germline V gene. The CDR3 DNA is TGTGCCCTGTCGGGGGCCTCCTACGAGCAGTACTTC. Translated, it gives CALSGASYEQYF.

Only one count was recorded for this clonotype. V is TRBV5-4 and J is TRBJ1-3, with D maybe TRBD1 (5 bases). Germline loops: CDR1 SGHNT, CDR2 YYREEE (reference sequence). The V and J ends lost 4 bases and 1 base respectively, with 12 bases between them. There are 15 residues in the CDR3. The CDR3 is CASSNSGPSGNTIYF. The CDR3 DNA reads TGTGCCAGCAGCAACTCGGGGCCTTCTGGAAACACCATATATTTT.

The chain couples TRBV5-8 to TRBJ1-2; 8 bases map to TRBD1. In germline, CDR1 is SGHTS, CDR2 YDEGEE. This CDR3 is 13 amino acids long. The junction had 6 bases not matched to a gene; V was cut back by 3 bases and J by 8 bases. The CDR3 DNA follows: TGTGCCAGCAGCTATACCGGGACAGGAGGCTACACCTTC. As protein: CASSYTGTGGYTF.

The chain links TRBV6-6 to TRBJ2-5; D call uncertain. Trimming cost V 0 bases and J 5 bases, with 19 bases left between them. There are 17 residues in the CDR3. Germline CDR1 reads MNHNY; CDR2 reads SVGAGI (reference sequence). The CDR3 here is CASSYSSVGSYFETQYF. In DNA, the CDR3 is TGTGCCAGCAGTTACTCGAGCGTAGGCAGTTATTTTGAGACCCAGTACTTC.

This clonotype was detected ten times or more. The chain joins TRBV7-9 to TRBJ2-2, with D uncertain. There are 15 residues in the CDR3. Per the germline V gene, CDR1 is SEHNR and CDR2 is FQNEAQ (reference sequence). Trimming took off 2 bases at V and 5 bases at J, with 12 bases between the two ends. Here the CDR3 DNA reads TGTGCCAGCAGCTTATCCTCAGTCTCGACCGGGGAGCTGTTTTTT. It specifies CASSLSSVSTGELFF.

The V and J genes are TRBV4-3 and TRBJ1-2; unclear D gene. The CDR3 length is 14 residues. The germline CDR1 and CDR2 sequences are LGHNA and YSLEER. The V gene lost 2 bases and the J gene lost 5 bases, with 12 bases spanning the gap. CDR3 sequence reads: CASSQRATLYGYTF. The DNA for the CDR3 is TGCGCCAGCAGCCAACGGGCGACCCTTTATGGCTACACCTTC.

This clonotype was recorded once. The rearrangement joins TRBV4-1 to TRBJ1-2; 7 bases are a match to TRBD1. The CDR3 has 16 residues. V trimming: 3 bases; J trimming: 5 bases; junction bases outside the gene matches: 12. The germline V gene has CDR1 MGHRA and CDR2 YSYEKL. The CDR3 DNA reads TGCGCCAGCAGCCACCCTAAGGGGGCAACAGAATATGGCTACACCTTC. Encoded protein: CASSHPKGATEYGYTF.

This clonotype was detected a few times. The chain joins TRBV4-2 to TRBJ2-3; TRBD2 aligns across 11 bases. The J segment lost 7 bases and the V segment lost 1 base, leaving 4 bases of the junction unmatched. The germline V gene has CDR1 LGHNA and CDR2 YNFKEQ. The CDR3 covers 15 residues. The CDR3 loop is CASSQVASGGNTQYF. The CDR3 DNA reads TGTGCCAGCAGCCAAGTGGCTAGCGGGGGGAATACGCAGTATTTT.

This clonotype was seen repeatedly, ten times or more. This sequence joins TRBV4-2 and TRBJ2-7; 7 bases map to TRBD2. The CDR3 is made up of 16 amino acids. The trim removed 4 bases at V and 5 bases at J, leaving 14 bases unmatched. CDR1 and CDR2 (germline): LGHNA, YNFKEQ. The DNA of the CDR3 is TGTGCCAGCAGCCCCCGAGGTGGACTAGATCTCCACGAGCAGTACTTC. As protein: CASSPRGGLDLHEQYF.

This rearrangement joins TRBV3-1 to TRBJ1-1; D gene ambiguous. The CDR3 sequence is 15 residues long. Germline CDR1 is LGHDT and CDR2 is YNNKEL (reference sequence). V shed 2 bases and J shed 8 bases, with 18 bases lying between them. The CDR3 DNA reads TGTGCCAGCAGCCAAATGGCATCAGTGCCTTGGGAAGCTTTCTTT. It translates to CASSQMASVPWEAFF.

This clonotype came up a few times. The genes are TRBV5-6 and TRBJ2-5; D gene ambiguous. V shed 2 bases and J shed 3 bases, with 8 bases lying between them. The CDR3 is made up of 13 amino acids. CDR1 and CDR2 (germline): SGHDT, YYEEEE. CDR3 protein: CASSFSPKETQYF. CDR3 nucleotide sequence: TGTGCCAGCAGCTTCTCGCCAAAAGAGACCCAGTACTTC.

The gene calls are TRBV6-5 and TRBJ1-2; D possibly corresponds to TRBD1 (6 bases). The CDR3 has 13 amino acids. Germline V CDR1 and CDR2: MNHEY, SVGAGI. V was shortened by 6 bases and J by 4 bases, with 12 bases between the two germline ends. The CDR3 DNA follows: TGTGCCAGCAGACGAACAGGGCTCTATGGCTACACCTTC. Translated: CASRRTGLYGYTF.

This clonotype showed up many times. The chain couples TRBV5-6 to TRBJ1-2; 7 nucleotides line up with TRBD1. Trimming cost V 4 bases and J 4 bases; bases outside gene matches: 7. There are 14 residues in the CDR3. Germline V CDR1 and CDR2: SGHDT, YYEEEE. The chain's CDR3 is CASSPADRVYGYTF. The CDR3 DNA reads as TGTGCCAGCAGCCCCGCCGACAGGGTCTATGGCTACACCTTC.

The chain carries TRBV2 and TRBJ2-7, with no clear D. The CDR3 covers 13 residues. Germline V lookup: CDR1 SNHLY, CDR2 FYNNEI. V was clipped by 4 bases and J by 1 base, with 8 bases between them. The CDR3 nucleotides are TGTGCCAGCAGTGTGGCCAGGTCCTACGAGCAGTACGTC. Encoded protein: CASSVARSYEQYV.

V usage is TRBV15 and J usage is TRBJ2-3; TRBD2 is a possible D gene (5 bases). Deletions cut 3 bases from V and 2 bases from J, with 21 bases between. The CDR3 loop spans 18 amino acids. Germline V CDR1 and CDR2: LNHNV, YYDKDF (reference sequence). The CDR3 coding sequence is TGTGCCACCAGCAGGGACGTGGCGGGTCGCCCGGTCACAGATACGCAGTATTTT. Protein product: CATSRDVAGRPVTDTQYF.